The present T cell receptor (beta chain) was sequenced within a study of blood T cells in healthy people across ages. This clonotype was seen a few times. CDR1 is MNHEY, CDR2 SMNVEV, per germline (reference sequence). The trim removed 4 bases at V and 6 bases at J, leaving 6 bases unmatched. CDR3 length: 14 amino acids. Combining a sample-barcoded 5' primer with a J-beta primer mix, a second PCR ran for roughly 6 to 12 cycles. TCRdb processed the 5' RACE reads anew with MiXCR; each CDR3 protein has one entry. In the table there are about 1.1 million distinct CDR3 sequences, 35% to 45% of which are singletons. Samples each yielded at least 5.5 micrograms of total RNA.

This chain connects TRBV27 to TRBJ2-1; 7 nucleotides match TRBD1. The TCR sequence derives from a man between 18 and 35 years old in good health. Sequencing was performed on blood. The CDR3 region has the DNA TGTGCCAGCAGTTCCGGGACAGACCCCAATGAGCAGTTCTTC. Protein: CASSSGTDPNEQFF.